The source of this TCR beta chain is a study of blood T cell repertoires in COVID-19. Turning to the study itself: Samples representing acute and convalescent COVID-19 were sourced from the United States, Italy and Spain. T cells, B-cell-depleted T cells, or PBMCs provided the cDNA or gDNA that served as material.

In the source study's methods: Reference gene primer amplification yielded estimated nucleated cell counts. Only in-frame clones appear in the TCRdb table, and some are missing; sequencing was by immunoSEQ multiplex PCR. The V and J calls and the clone size are those of that table, but D and trimming were determined from the DNA. The sample gives about 120,000 clones, about 89% of which show up once; 25% to 30% is in the top ten. The CDR3 extends over 15 amino acids. Germline loops: CDR1 ENHRY, CDR2 SYGVKD. V was pared by 10 bases and J by 2 bases, with 11 bases of the junction left unmatched. The gene calls are TRBV10-3 and TRBJ2-5; 9 positions agree with TRBD1. The sequenced sample consisted of peripheral blood. The origin of this receptor is a woman between 65 and 79 years old with acute or convalescent COVID-19. CDR3: CATLNGDRVQETQYF. DNA for the CDR3: TGTGCCACCCTTAACGGGGACAGGGTTCAAGAGACCCAGTACTTC.